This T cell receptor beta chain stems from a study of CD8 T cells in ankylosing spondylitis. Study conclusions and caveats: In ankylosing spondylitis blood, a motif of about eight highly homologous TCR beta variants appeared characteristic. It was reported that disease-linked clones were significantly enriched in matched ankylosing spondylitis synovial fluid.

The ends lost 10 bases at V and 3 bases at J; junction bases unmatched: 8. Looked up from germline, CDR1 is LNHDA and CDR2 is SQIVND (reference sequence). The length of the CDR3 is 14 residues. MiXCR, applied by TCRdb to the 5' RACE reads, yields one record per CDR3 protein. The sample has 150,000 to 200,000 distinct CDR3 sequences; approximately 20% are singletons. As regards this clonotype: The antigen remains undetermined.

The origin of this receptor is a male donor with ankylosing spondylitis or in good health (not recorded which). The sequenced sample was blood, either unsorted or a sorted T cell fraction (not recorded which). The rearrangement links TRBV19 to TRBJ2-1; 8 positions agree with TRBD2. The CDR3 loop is CATKIAGGYNEQFF. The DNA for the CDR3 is TGTGCCACCAAGATTGCGGGAGGCTACAATGAGCAGTTCTTC.